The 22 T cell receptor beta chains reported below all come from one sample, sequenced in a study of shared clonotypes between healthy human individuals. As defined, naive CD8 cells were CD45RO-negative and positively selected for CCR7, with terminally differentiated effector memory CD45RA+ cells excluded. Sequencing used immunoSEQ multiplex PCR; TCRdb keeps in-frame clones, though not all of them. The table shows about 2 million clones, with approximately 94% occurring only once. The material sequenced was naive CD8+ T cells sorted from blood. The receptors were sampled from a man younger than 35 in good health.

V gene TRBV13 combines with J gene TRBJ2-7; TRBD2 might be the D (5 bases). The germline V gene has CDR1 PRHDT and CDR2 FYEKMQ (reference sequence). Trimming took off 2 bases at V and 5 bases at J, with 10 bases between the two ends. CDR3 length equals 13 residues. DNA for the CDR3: TGTGCCAGCAGCTTACAGGAGGCCCACGAGCAGTACTTC. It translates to CASSLQEAHEQYF.

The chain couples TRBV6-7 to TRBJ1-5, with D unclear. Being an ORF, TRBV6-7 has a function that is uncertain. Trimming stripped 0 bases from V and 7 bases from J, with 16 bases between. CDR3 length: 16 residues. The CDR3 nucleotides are TGTGCCAGCAGTTACTCGAGCAGGTTCCTTACACAGCCCCAGCATTTT. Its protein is CASSYSSRFLTQPQHF.

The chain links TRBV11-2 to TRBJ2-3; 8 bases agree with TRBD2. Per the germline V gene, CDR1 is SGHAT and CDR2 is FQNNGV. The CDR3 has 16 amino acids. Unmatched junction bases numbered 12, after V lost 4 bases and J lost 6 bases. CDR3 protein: CASSSLTGGPGDTQYF. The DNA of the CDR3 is TGTGCCAGCAGCTCTCTGACGGGGGGGCCGGGGGATACGCAGTATTTT.

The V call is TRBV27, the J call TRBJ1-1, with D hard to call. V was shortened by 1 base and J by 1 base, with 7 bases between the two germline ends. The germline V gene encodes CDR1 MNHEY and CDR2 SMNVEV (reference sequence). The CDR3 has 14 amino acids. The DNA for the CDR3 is TGTGCCAGCAGTTTATTTGACTCGAACACTGAAGCTTTCTTT. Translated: CASSLFDSNTEAFF.

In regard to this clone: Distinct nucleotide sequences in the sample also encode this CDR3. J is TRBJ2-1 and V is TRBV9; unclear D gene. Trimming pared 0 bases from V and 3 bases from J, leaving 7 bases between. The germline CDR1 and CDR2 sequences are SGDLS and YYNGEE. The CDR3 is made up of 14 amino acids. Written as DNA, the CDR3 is TGTGCCAGCAGCGTAGGCGGAAGCTACAATGAGCAGTTCTTC. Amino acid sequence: CASSVGGSYNEQFF.

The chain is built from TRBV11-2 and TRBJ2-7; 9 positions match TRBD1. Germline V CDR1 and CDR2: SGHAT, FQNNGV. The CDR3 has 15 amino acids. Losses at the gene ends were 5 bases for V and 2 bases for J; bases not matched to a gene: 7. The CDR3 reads CASSVGQGVTYEQYF. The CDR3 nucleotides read TGTGCCAGCAGCGTGGGACAGGGTGTAACCTACGAGCAGTACTTC.

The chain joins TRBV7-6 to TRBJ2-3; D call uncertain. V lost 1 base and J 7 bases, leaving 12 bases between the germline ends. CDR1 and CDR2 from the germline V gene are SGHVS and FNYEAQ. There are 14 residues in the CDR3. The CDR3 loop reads CASSLGRNEYTQYF. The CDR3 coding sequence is TGTGCCAGCAGCTTAGGCAGGAATGAATATACGCAGTATTTT. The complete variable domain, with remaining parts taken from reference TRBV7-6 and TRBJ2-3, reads GAGVSQSPRYKVTKRGQDVALRCDPISGHVSLYWYRQALGQGPEFLTYFNYEAQQDKSGLPNDRFSAERPEGSISTLTIQRTEQRDSAMYRCASSLGRNEYTQYFGPGTRLTVL.

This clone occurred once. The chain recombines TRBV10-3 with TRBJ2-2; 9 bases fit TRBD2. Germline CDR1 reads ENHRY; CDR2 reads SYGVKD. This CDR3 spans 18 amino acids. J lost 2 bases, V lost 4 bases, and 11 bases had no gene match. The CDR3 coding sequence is TGTGCCATCAGTGCTCCTCTGCGCGGGAGGGGAAACACCGGGGAGCTGTTTTTT. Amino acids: CAISAPLRGRGNTGELFF.

CDR3 nucleotide sequence: TGCGCCAGCAGCCCCCAGGGACAGGTTACCTACAATGAGCAGTTCTTC. As protein: CASSPQGQVTYNEQFF. This sequence joins TRBV5-1 and TRBJ2-1, with 8 bases lining up with TRBD1. The CDR3 is 16 amino acids. CDR1 and CDR2 (germline): SGHRS, YFSETQ. Trimming took 4 bases from V and 2 from J; bases not matched to a gene: 8.

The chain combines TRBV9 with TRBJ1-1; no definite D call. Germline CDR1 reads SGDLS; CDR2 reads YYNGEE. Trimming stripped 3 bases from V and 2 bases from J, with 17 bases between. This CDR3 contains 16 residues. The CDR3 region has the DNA TGTGCCAGCAGCGACCTCGGAGGTCCACGAAACACTGAAGCTTTCTTT. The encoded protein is CASSDLGGPRNTEAFF.

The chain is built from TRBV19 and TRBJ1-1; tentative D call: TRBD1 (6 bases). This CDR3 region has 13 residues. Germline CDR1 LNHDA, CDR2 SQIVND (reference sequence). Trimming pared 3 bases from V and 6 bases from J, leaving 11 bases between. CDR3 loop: CASSIGTPSEAFF. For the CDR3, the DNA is TGTGCCAGTAGTATCGGGACACCATCTGAAGCTTTCTTT.

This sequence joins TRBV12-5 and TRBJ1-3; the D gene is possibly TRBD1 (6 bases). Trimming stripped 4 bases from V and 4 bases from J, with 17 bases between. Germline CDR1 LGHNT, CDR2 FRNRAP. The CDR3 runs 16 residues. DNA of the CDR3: TGTGCTAGTGGTTCCACTAACAGGGAAAGAGGAAACACCATATATTTT. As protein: CASGSTNRERGNTIYF.

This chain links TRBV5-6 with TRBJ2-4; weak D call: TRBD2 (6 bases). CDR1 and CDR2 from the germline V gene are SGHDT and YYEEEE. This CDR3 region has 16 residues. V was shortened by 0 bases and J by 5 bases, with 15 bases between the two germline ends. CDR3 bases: TGTGCCAGCAGCTTGGGGAGGGTGACAGTAGAAAACATTCAGTACTTC. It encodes CASSLGRVTVENIQYF.

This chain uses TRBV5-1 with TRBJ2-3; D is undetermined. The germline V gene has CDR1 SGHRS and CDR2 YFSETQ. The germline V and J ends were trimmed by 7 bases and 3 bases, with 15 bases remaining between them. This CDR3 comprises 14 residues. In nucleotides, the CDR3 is TGCGCCAGCGGGTATTCTCTGTTGACAGATACGCAGTATTTT. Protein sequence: CASGYSLLTDTQYF.

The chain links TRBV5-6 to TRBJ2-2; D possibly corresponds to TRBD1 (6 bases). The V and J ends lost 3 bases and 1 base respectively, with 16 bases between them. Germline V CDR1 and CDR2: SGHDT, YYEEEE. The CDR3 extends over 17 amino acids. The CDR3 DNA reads TGTGCCAGCAGCTCACTATACGGACAGATGAACACCGGGGAGCTGTTTTTT. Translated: CASSSLYGQMNTGELFF. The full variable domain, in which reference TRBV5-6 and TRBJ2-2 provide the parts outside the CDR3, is DAGVTQSPTHLIKTRGQQVTLRCSPKSGHDTVSWYQQALGQGPQFIFQYYEEEERQRGNFPDRFSGHQFPNYSSELNVNALLLGDSALYLCASSSLYGQMNTGELFFGEGSRLTVL.

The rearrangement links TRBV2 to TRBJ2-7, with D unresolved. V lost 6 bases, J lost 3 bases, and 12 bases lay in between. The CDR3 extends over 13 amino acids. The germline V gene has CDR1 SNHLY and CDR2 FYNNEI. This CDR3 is CASSRRRGYEQYF. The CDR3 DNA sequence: TGTGCCAGCAGCCGCCGGCGAGGCTACGAGCAGTACTTC.

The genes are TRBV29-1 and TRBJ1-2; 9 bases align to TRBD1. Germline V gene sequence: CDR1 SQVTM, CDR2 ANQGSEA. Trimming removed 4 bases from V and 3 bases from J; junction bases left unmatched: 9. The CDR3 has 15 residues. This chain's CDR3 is CSVAGTGSQDYGYTF. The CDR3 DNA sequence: TGCAGCGTTGCTGGGACAGGGAGCCAAGACTATGGCTACACCTTC.

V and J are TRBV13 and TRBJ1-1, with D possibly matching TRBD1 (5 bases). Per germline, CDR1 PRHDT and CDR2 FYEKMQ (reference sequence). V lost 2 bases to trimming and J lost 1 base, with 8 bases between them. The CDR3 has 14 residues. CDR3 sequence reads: CASSLQGANTEAFF. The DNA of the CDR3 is TGTGCCAGCAGCTTACAAGGGGCGAACACTGAAGCTTTCTTT.

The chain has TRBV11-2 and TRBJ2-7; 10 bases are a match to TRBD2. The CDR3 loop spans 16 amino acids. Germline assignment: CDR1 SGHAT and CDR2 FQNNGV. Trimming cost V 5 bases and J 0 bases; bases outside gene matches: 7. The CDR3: CASSPTSSGGSYEQYF. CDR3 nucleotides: TGTGCCAGCAGCCCAACTTCTAGCGGGGGCTCCTACGAGCAGTACTTC.

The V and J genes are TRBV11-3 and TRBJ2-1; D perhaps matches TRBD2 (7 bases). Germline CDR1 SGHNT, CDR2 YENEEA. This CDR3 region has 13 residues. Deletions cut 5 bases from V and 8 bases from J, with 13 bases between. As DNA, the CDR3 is TGTGCCAGCAGCGGGCTGGGGGGGCATGAGCAGTTCTTC. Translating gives CASSGLGGHEQFF.

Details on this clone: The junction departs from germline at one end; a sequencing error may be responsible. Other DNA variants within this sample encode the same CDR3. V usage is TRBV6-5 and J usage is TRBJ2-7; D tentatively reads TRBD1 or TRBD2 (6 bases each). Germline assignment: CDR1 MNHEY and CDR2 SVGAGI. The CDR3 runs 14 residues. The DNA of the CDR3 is TGTGCCAGCAGTTACTCGACCGGGGGCCACGAGCAGTACTTT. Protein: CASSYSTGGHEQYF.

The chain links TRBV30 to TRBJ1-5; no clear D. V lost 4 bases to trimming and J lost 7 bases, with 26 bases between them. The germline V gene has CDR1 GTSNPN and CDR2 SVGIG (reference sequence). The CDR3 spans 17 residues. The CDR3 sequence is CAWKWRRKVRASQPQHF. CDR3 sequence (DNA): TGTGCCTGGAAGTGGAGAAGGAAGGTAAGGGCCAGCCAGCCCCAGCATTTT. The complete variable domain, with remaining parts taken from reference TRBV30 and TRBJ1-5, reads SQTIHQWPATLVQPVGSPLSLECTVEGTSNPNLYWYRQAAGRGLQLLFYSVGIGQISSEVPQNLSASRPQDRQFILSSKKLLLSDSGFYLCAWKWRRKVRASQPQHFGDGTRLSIL.